This T cell receptor beta chain was recovered during a study of T cells in Graves' hyperthyroidism and ophthalmopathy. TCR beta CDR3 regions were amplified from RNA transcripts. Researchers ran a first-round RT-PCR on the TCR CDR3 using the HTBI primer set. TCRdb re-derived calls from the multiplex PCR reads in MiXCR, one entry per CDR3 protein. The top ten clones hold around 50% of a sample with hundreds of thousands of distinct CDR3 sequences, 20% to 25% of them seen once. This CDR3 region has 19 residues. The germline V gene has CDR1 MNHEY and CDR2 SVGEGT. Trimming at V came to 2 bases and at J to 0 bases, leaving 5 bases not matched to a gene.

The chain links TRBV6-2 or TRBV6-3 to TRBJ2-1; 15 nucleotides agree with TRBD2. This TCR derives from a woman in her seventies with Graves' ophthalmopathy. The source material was blood. Here the CDR3 reads CASSYTGTSGRSSYNEQFF. The DNA of the CDR3 is TGTGCCAGCAGTTACACCGGGACTAGCGGGAGGAGCTCCTACAATGAGCAGTTCTTC.